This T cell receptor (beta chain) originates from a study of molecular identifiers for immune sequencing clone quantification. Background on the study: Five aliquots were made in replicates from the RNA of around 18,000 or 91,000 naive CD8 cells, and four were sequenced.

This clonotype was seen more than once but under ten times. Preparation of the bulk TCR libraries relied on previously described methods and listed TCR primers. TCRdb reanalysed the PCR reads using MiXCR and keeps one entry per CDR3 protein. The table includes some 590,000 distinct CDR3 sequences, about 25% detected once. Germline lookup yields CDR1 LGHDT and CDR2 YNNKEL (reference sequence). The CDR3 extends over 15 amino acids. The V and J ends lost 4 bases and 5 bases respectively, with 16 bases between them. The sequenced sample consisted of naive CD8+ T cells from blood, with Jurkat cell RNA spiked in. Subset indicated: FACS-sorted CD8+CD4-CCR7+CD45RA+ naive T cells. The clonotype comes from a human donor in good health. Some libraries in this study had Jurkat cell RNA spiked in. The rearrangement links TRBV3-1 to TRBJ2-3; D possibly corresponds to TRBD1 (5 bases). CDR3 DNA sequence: TGTGCCAGCAGCCCCAGGACACCCCTGGGAGATACGCAGTATTTT. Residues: CASSPRTPLGDTQYF.